The source of this TCR beta chain is a study of control samples from healthy donors and cancer patients. Data came from immunoSEQ multiplex PCR; TCRdb stores just in-frame clones and leaves some out. The sample holds some 130,000 clones, around nine tenths seen once. The sequence derives from a middle-aged man in good health. The sequencing input was blood.

CDR3 sequence reads: CASSQSAYEQYF. In nucleotides, the CDR3 is TGTGCCAGCAGCCAATCAGCCTACGAGCAGTACTTC. The chain employs TRBV3-1 (or the pseudogene TRBV3-2) and TRBJ2-7, with D unclear. The CDR3 runs to 12 residues. Trimming removed 2 bases at V and 2 bases at J, with 4 bases between. Germline V gene sequence: CDR1 LGHDT, CDR2 YNNKEL (reference sequence).